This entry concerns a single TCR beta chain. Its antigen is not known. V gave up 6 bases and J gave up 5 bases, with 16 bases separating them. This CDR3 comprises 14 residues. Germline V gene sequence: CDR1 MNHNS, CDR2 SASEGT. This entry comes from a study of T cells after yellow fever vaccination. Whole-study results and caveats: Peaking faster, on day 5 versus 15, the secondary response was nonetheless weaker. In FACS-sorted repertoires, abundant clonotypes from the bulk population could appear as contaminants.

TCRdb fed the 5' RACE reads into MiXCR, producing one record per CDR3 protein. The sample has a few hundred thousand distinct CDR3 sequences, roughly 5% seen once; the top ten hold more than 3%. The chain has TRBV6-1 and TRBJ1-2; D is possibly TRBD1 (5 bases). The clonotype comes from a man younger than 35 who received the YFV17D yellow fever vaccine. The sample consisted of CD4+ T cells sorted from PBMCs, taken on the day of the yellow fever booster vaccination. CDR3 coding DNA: TGTGCCAGCAGGAAGCAGGGATTGCTGTATGGCTACACCTTC. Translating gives CASRKQGLLYGYTF.